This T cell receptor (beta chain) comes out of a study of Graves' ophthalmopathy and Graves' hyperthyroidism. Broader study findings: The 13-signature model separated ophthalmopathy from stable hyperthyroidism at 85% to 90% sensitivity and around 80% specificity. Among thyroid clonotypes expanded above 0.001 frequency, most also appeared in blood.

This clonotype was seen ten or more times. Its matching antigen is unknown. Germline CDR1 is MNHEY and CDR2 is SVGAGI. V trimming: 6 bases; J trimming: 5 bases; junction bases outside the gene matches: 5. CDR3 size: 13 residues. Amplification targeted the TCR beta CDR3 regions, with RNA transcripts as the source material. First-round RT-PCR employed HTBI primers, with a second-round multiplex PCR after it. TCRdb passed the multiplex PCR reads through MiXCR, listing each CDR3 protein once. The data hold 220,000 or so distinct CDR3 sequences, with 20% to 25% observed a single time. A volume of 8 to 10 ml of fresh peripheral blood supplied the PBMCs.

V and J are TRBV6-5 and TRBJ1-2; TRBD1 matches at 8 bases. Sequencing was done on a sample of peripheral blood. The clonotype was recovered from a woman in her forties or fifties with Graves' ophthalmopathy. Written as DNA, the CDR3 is TGTGCCAGCAGCGCGACAGGGGATTATGGCTACACCTTC. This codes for CASSATGDYGYTF.